This is a list of T cell receptor beta chains from one sample in a study of blood T cell repertoires in COVID-19. Using immunoSEQ multiplex PCR, the repertoire was profiled, and TCRdb retains in-frame clones only, with some absent. Among around 97,000 clones listed, approximately 84% were seen once. Sequencing was done on a sample of peripheral blood. Every receptor here comes from an older man with acute or convalescent COVID-19. Both conserved end residues are part of each CDR3. D genes are given only for firm matches. Expanded clones get a size class; other rows say once, few or many, or leave the size out.

J,D,size,V,CDR3,DNA
TRBJ2-2,NA,NA,TRBV5-4,CASSDRSGWTGELFF,TGTGCCAGCAGCGATAGGTCAGGATGGACCGGGGAGCTGTTTTTT
TRBJ1-1,TRBD1,NA,TRBV29-1,CSVEGTEDTEAFF,TGCAGCGTTGAGGGGACAGAAGACACTGAAGCTTTCTTT
TRBJ2-1,NA,NA,TRBV5-4,CASSLEGRSYNEQFF,TGTGCCAGCAGCTTGGAGGGGAGGTCCTACAATGAGCAGTTCTTC
TRBJ2-7,NA,once,TRBV18,CASSPLSQLYEQYF,TGTGCCAGCTCACCACTCTCACAGTTGTACGAGCAGTACTTC
TRBJ1-1,NA,NA,TRBV30,CAWSVLYDRAF,TGTGCCTGGAGTGTATTATATGACAGAGCATTT
TRBJ1-2,NA,NA,TRBV5-1,CASSPGAGANYGYTF,TGCGCCAGCAGCCCAGGGGCAGGGGCGAACTATGGCTACACCTTC
TRBJ1-5,NA,few,TRBV19,CASFNGQILNQPQHF,TGTGCCAGTTTTAACGGACAGATCCTCAATCAGCCCCAGCATTTT
TRBJ1-5,TRBD1,NA,TRBV19,CASSGTVNQPQHF,TGTGCCAGTTCCGGGACAGTCAATCAGCCCCAGCATTTT
TRBJ2-7,TRBD1,many,TRBV15,CATSTNTRDSSYEQYF,TGTGCCACCAGCACGAATACCCGGGACAGCTCCTACGAGCAGTACTTC
TRBJ1-2,TRBD1,NA,TRBV5-1,CASSWVGGTGDGYTF,TGCGCCAGCAGCTGGGTTGGCGGGACAGGAGATGGCTACACCTTC
TRBJ2-1,NA,NA,TRBV6-6,CASTDTGDRYNEQFF,TGTGCCAGCACCGACACGGGGGATCGATACAATGAGCAGTTCTTC
TRBJ2-2,TRBD1,NA,TRBV10-3,CAIRAGTGVTGELFF,TGTGCCATCAGGGCCGGGACAGGGGTCACCGGGGAGCTGTTTTTT
TRBJ1-5,NA,NA,TRBV6-5,CASSSGRGTGNQPQHF,TGTGCCAGCAGTTCCGGCAGGGGAACTGGCAATCAGCCCCAGCATTTT
TRBJ1-5,NA,NA,TRBV27,CASSLKPKLLTSNQPQHF,TGTGCCAGCAGTTTGAAGCCGAAGCTACTTACTAGCAATCAGCCCCAGCATTTT
TRBJ2-1,TRBD1,NA,TRBV5-1,CASSLDRGSDEQFF,TGCGCCAGCAGCTTGGACAGGGGGTCCGATGAGCAGTTCTTC
TRBJ2-6,NA,NA,TRBV5-1,CASSLDRGANVLTF,TGCGCCAGCAGCTTGGACAGGGGGGCCAACGTCCTGACTTTC
TRBJ2-7,NA,NA,TRBV6-2/TRBV6-3,CASSKMEPTRAPYEQYF,TGTGCCAGCAGCAAAATGGAACCGACTAGGGCCCCCTACGAGCAGTACTTC
TRBJ2-1,TRBD2,once,TRBV11-2,CASSSVAGGYNEQFF,TGTGCCAGCAGCTCCGTAGCGGGGGGGTACAATGAGCAGTTCTTC
TRBJ2-1,TRBD1,NA,TRBV15,CATSRTPGQGIGEQFF,TGTGCCACCAGCAGAACACCGGGACAGGGTATTGGTGAGCAGTTCTTC
TRBJ2-4,NA,NA,TRBV7-3,CASSSPGTSNIQYF,TGTGCCAGCAGCTCACCCGGGACATCGAACATTCAGTACTTC
TRBJ2-2,NA,NA,TRBV6-5,CASSRKGQSGELFF,TGTGCCAGCAGTCGGAAAGGACAGTCTGGGGAGCTGTTTTTT
TRBJ2-2,NA,NA,TRBV11-3,CASSLSRAGELFF,TGTGCCAGCAGCTTAAGCCGAGCCGGGGAGCTGTTTTTT
TRBJ1-2,NA,NA,TRBV29-1,CSVERLGGNGYTF,TGCAGCGTTGAGCGTTTGGGGGGGAATGGCTACACCTTC
TRBJ2-7,TRBD1,once,TRBV5-1,CASSLAGTASYEQYF,TGCGCCAGCAGCTTGGCCGGGACAGCCTCCTACGAGCAGTACTTC
TRBJ2-1,NA,NA,TRBV19,CASTAVLGASDEQFF,TGTGCCAGTACCGCCGTATTGGGGGCCTCCGATGAGCAGTTCTTC